The present entry profiles one TCR beta chain with its context. Its target is not known. This sample's treatment: oral pan-JAK inhibitor, 5-10 mg twice daily. The source of the sample is a study of CD8+ T cells in alopecia areata. Following extraction, RNA underwent reverse transcription to cDNA, which served as the sequencing template. Some clones are missing from TCRdb's copy, which holds only in-frame ones; the method was immunoSEQ multiplex PCR. The table lists over 150,000 clones, roughly 50% of them singletons. Study-wide results and caveats: Researchers say the link of baseline CD8+ expansion to response remains uncertain, with one nonresponder.

V gave up 0 bases and J gave up 7 bases, with 12 bases separating them. The CDR3 is 14 residues long. Germline V lookup: CDR1 LGHNA, CDR2 YSLEER. This specimen consisted of CD8+ T cells sorted from blood, obtained at week 24, from a patient treated with tofacitinib. The chain has TRBV4-3 and TRBJ1-2; a possible D gene is TRBD1 (6 bases). This clonotype was obtained from a human donor with alopecia areata. The CDR3 is CASSQDGGIGGYTF. The CDR3 nucleotides read TGCGCCAGCAGCCAAGATGGGGGCATCGGTGGCTACACCTTC.